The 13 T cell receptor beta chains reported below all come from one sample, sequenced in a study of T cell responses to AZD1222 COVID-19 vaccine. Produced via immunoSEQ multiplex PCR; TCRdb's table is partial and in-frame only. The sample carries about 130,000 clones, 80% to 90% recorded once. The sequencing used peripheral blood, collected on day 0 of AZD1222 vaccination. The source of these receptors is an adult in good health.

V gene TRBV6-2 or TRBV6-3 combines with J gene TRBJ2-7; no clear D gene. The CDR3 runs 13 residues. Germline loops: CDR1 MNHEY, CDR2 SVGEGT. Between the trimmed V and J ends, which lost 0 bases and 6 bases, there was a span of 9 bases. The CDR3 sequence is CASSYSSEGEQYF. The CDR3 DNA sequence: TGTGCCAGCAGTTACTCATCCGAAGGCGAGCAGTACTTC.

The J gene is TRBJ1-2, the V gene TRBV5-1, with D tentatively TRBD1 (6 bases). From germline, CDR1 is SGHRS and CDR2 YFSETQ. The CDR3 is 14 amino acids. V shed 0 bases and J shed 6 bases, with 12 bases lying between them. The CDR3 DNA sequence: TGCGCCAGCAGCTTGGCCCGGGGGGCAGATGGCTACACCTTC. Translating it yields CASSLARGADGYTF.

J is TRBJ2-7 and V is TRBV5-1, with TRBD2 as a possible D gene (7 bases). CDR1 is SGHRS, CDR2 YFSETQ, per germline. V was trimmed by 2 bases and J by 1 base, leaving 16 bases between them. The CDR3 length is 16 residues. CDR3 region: CASSFTTGGNSYEQYF. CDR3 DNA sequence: TGCGCCAGCAGCTTTACGACGGGGGGCAATTCCTACGAGCAGTACTTC.

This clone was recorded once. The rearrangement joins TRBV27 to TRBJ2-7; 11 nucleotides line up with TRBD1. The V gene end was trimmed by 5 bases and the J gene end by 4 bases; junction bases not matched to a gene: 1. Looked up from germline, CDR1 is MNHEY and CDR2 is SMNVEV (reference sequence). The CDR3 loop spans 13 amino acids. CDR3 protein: CASSRDRGYEQYF. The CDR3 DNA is TGTGCCAGCAGTAGGGACAGGGGGTACGAGCAGTACTTC.

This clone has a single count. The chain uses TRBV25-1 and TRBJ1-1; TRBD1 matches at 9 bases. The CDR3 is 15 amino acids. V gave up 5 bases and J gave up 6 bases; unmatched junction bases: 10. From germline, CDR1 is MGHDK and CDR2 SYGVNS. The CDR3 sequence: CASSPLDRGLPEAFF. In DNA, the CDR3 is TGTGCCAGCAGTCCTCTAGACAGGGGGTTGCCTGAAGCTTTCTTT.

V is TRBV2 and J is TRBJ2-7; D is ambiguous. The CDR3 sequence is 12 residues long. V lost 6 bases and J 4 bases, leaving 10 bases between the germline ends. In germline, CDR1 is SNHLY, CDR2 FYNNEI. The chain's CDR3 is CASRTTPYEQYF. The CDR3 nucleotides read TGTGCCAGCAGAACGACACCTTACGAGCAGTACTTC.

CDR3 DNA: TGTGCCAGCACCGTAGGAGCGGGAGCGGTCGGGGAGCTGTTTTTT. Its protein is CASTVGAGAVGELFF. The chain joins TRBV7-2 to TRBJ2-2; TRBD2 aligns across 8 bases. V shed 7 bases and J 7 bases; nucleotides not matched to a gene: 11. CDR1 is SGHTA and CDR2 is FQGNSA in the germline V gene. The CDR3 loop spans 15 amino acids.

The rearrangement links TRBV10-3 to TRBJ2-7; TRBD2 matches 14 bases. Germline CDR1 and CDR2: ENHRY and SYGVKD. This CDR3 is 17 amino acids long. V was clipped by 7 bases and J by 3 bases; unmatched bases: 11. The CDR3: CAITIGTSGGRGYEQYF. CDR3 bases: TGTGCCATCACCATCGGGACTAGCGGGGGACGGGGCTACGAGCAGTACTTC.

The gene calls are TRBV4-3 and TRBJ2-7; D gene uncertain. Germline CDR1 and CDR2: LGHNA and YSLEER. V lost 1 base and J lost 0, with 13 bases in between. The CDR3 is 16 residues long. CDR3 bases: TGCGCCAGCAGCCAAGGCAGCACACTCCCCTCCTACGAGCAGTACTTC. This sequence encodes CASSQGSTLPSYEQYF.

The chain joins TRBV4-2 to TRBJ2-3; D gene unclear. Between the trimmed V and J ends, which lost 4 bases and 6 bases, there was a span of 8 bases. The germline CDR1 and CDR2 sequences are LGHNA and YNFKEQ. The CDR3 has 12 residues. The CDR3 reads CASSRDRDTQYF. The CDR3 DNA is TGTGCCAGCAGCCGCGATAGGGATACGCAGTATTTT.

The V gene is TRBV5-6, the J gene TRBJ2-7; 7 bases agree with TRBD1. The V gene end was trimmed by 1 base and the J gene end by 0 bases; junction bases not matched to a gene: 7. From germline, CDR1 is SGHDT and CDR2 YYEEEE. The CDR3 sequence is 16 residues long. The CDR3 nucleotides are TGTGCCAGCAGCTTGCGCATAGGGGGCTACTCCTACGAGCAGTACTTC. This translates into CASSLRIGGYSYEQYF.

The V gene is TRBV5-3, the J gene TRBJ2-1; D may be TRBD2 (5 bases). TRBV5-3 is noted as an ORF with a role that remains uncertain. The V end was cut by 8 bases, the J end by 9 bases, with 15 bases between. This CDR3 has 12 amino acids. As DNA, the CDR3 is TGTGCCAGCTGGACTCTATGGGCTGAGCAGTTCTTC. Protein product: CASWTLWAEQFF.

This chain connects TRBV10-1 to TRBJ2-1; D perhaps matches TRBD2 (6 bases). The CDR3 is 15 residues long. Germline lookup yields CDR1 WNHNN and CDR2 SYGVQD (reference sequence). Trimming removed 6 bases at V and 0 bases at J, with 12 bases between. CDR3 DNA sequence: TGCGCCAGCAGCCCCGGGACTCCCTCCTACAATGAGCAGTTCTTC. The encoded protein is CASSPGTPSYNEQFF.